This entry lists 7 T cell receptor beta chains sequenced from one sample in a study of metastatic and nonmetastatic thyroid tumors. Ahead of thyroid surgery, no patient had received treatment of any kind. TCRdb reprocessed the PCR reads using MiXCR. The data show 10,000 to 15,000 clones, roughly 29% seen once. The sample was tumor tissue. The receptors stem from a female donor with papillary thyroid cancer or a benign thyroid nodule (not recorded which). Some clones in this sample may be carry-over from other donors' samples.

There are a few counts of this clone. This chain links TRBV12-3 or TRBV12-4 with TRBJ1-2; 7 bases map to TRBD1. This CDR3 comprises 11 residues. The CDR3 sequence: CAAEGAEGYTF. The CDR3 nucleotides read TGTGCTGCGGAGGGGGCCGAGGGCTACACCTTC.

CDR3 sequence (DNA): TGCAGTGCTGAATCGACAGTCTATGGCTACACCTTC. Encoded protein: CSAESTVYGYTF. V gene TRBV20-1 combines with J gene TRBJ1-2, with TRBD1 as a possible D gene (5 bases). Germline V gene sequence: CDR1 DFQATT, CDR2 SNEGSKA (reference sequence). CDR3 size: 12 residues. Trimming stripped 5 bases from V and 4 bases from J, with 11 bases between.

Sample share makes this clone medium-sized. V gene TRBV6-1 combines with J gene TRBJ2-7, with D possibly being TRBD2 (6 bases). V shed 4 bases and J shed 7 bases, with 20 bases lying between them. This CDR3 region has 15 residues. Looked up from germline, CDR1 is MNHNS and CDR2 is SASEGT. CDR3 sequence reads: CASSVLTGVNLEQYF. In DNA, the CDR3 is TGTGCCAGCAGTGTTTTGACGGGGGTGAACTTAGAGCAGTACTTC.

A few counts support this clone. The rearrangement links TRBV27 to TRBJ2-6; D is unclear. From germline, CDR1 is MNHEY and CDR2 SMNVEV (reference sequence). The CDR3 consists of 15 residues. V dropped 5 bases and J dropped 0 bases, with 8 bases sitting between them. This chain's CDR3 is CASSRLVSGANVLTF. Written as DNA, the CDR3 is TGTGCCAGCAGTCGACTTGTCTCTGGGGCCAACGTCCTGACTTTC.

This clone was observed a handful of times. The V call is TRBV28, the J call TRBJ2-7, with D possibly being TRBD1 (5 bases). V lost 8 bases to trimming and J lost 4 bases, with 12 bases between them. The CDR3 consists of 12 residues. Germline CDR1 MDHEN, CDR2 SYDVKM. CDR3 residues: CASLGQGYEQYF. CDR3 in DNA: TGTGCCAGCTTGGGGCAGGGTTACGAGCAGTACTTC.

The CDR3 reads CASSPTSGFSYEQYF. DNA of the CDR3: TGTGCCAGCTCACCGACTAGCGGTTTTTCCTACGAGCAGTACTTC. The chain combines TRBV18 with TRBJ2-7; 9 nucleotides line up with TRBD2. With 3 bases clipped from V and 1 base from J, the junction kept 4 bases outside the gene matches. The germline gives CDR1 KGHSH, CDR2 LQKENI. The CDR3 spans 15 residues.

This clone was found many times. DNA for the CDR3: TGCAGTGCTCCCGAACCGGGACAGGGTTTGAACACTGAAGCTTTCTTT. It specifies CSAPEPGQGLNTEAFF. The chain employs TRBV20-1 and TRBJ1-1, with 9 bases lining up with TRBD1. The trim removed 5 bases at V and 0 bases at J, leaving 10 bases unmatched. Germline lookup yields CDR1 DFQATT and CDR2 SNEGSKA (reference sequence). The CDR3 loop spans 16 amino acids.